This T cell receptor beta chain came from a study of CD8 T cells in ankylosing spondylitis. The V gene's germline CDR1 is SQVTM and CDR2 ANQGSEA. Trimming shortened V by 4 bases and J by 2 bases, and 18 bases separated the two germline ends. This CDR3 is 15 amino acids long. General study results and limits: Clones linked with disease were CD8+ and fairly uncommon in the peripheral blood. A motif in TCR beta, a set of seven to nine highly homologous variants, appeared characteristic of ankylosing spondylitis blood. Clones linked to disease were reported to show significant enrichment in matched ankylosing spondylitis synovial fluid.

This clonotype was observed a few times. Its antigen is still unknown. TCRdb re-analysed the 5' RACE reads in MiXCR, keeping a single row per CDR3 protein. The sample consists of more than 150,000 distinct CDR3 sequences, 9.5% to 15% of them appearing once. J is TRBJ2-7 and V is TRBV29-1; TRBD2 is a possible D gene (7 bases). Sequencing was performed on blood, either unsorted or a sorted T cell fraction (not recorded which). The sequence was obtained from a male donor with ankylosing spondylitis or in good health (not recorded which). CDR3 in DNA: TGCAGCGTTGTGGGGGGGCGAGGCCCACCCTACGAGCAGTACTTC. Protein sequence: CSVVGGRGPPYEQYF.